These T cell receptor beta chains were read from a single sample in a study of T cells in Graves' hyperthyroidism and ophthalmopathy. TCRdb passed the multiplex PCR reads through MiXCR, listing each CDR3 protein once. In the table there are around 340,000 distinct CDR3 sequences, about 15% of which are singletons. The sequenced sample consisted of blood. The receptor set was obtained from a woman aged 25-40 years with Graves' hyperthyroidism that later progressed to Graves' ophthalmopathy. The CDR3 runs from the conserved cysteine through the conserved F or W. The D gene is left open where the match is weak. Size is stated for part of the rows, as once, few or many counts, or as a class when the clone is expanded.

medium-sized,TRBJ1-1,NA,TRBV4-1,CASSQVFSYTEAFF,TGCGCCAGCAGCCAAGTATTTAGTTACACTGAAGCTTTCTTT
many,TRBJ1-2,TRBD1,TRBV27,CASSFTGQGAIVDGYTF,TGTGCCAGCAGTTTTACGGGACAGGGGGCGATAGTTGATGGCTACACCTTC
NA,TRBJ2-3,NA,TRBV4-1,CASSQAPFAGARTDTQYF,TGCGCCAGCAGCCAAGCCCCTTTCGCGGGGGCCCGCACAGATACGCAGTATTTT
many,TRBJ1-5,NA,TRBV2,CASSESGIHQPQHF,TGTGCCAGCAGTGAATCGGGGATCCATCAGCCCCAGCATTTT
few,TRBJ2-7,NA,TRBV2,CASSGKGELVYEQYF,TGTGCCAGCAGTGGGAAGGGGGAGTTAGTCTACGAGCAGTACTTC
NA,TRBJ2-7,TRBD1,TRBV29-1,CSAEAGTGSYEQYF,TGCAGCGCCGAGGCAGGGACAGGTTCCTACGAGCAGTACTTC
NA,TRBJ2-7,NA,TRBV7-9,CASSRRQAGEQYF,TGTGCCAGCAGCCGGAGACAGGCGGGCGAGCAGTACTTC
NA,TRBJ1-1,TRBD1,TRBV12-3/TRBV12-4,CASSLYPPHRGRVTEAFF,TGTGCCAGCAGTTTATACCCCCCCCACAGGGGGCGCGTCACTGAAGCTTTCTTT
few,TRBJ2-3,TRBD1,TRBV6-1,CASRPTGAVDTQYF,TGTGCCAGCAGACCTACAGGGGCCGTAGATACGCAGTATTTT
many,TRBJ2-7,NA,TRBV6-2/TRBV6-3,CASSYLDRTYEQYF,TGTGCCAGCAGTTACTTGGACAGAACCTACGAGCAGTACTTC
few,TRBJ2-1,TRBD2,TRBV9,CASSAGLAGFSEQFF,TGTGCCAGCAGCGCGGGACTAGCGGGGTTTAGTGAGCAGTTCTTC
NA,TRBJ1-1,NA,TRBV7-2,CASSSKWDGGTEAFF,TGTGCCAGCAGCTCGAAATGGGACGGGGGGACTGAAGCTTTCTTT
NA,TRBJ2-3,TRBD2,TRBV11-2,CASSFTAGADTQYF,TGTGCCAGCAGCTTCACCGCGGGGGCAGATACGCAGTATTTT
few,TRBJ1-5,TRBD1,TRBV30,CAWRGQGAGQPQHF,TGTGCCTGGAGGGGACAGGGGGCTGGACAGCCCCAGCATTTT
many,TRBJ2-7,NA,TRBV11-3,CASSFGPGFEQYF,TGTGCCAGCAGCTTTGGTCCAGGCTTCGAGCAGTACTTC
many,TRBJ2-7,NA,TRBV2,CASRPGQGSYEQYF,TGTGCCAGCAGACCGGGACAAGGGTCCTACGAGCAGTACTTC
many,TRBJ2-7,TRBD1,TRBV30,CAWTETGGYEQYF,TGTGCCTGGACCGAAACAGGGGGCTACGAGCAGTACTTC
many,TRBJ1-4,NA,TRBV12-3/TRBV12-4,CACSTNEKLFF,TGTGCCTGTTCAACTAATGAAAAACTGTTTTTT
NA,TRBJ1-4,NA,TRBV7-9,CASSLLQGGGEKLFF,TGTGCCAGCAGCTTATTGCAAGGAGGGGGTGAAAAACTGTTTTTT
many,TRBJ2-5,NA,TRBV12-5,CASGLGRNQETQYF,TGTGCTAGTGGTTTGGGCAGGAACCAAGAGACCCAGTACTTC